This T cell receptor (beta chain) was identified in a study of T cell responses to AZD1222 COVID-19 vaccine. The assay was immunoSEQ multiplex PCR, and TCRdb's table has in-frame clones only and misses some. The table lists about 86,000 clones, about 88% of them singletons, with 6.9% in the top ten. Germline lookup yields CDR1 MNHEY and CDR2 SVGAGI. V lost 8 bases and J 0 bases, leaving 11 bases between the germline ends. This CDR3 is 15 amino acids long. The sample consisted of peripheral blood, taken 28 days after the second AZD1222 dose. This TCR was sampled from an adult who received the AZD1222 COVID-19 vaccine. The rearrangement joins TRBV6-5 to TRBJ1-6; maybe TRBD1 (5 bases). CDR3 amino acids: CASWGRSSYNSPLHF. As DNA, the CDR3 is TGTGCCAGCTGGGGACGGAGCTCCTATAATTCACCCCTCCACTTT.